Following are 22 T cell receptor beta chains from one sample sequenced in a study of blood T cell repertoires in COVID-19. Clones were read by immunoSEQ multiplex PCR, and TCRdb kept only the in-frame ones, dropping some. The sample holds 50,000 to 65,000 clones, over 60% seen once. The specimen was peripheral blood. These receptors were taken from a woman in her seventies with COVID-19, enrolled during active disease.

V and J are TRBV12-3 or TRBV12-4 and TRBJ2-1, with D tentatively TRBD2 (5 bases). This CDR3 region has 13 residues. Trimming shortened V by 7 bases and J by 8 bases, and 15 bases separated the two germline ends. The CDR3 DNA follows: TGTGCCAGCACCTTGGGAGCAATTGATGAGCAGTTCTTC. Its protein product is CASTLGAIDEQFF.

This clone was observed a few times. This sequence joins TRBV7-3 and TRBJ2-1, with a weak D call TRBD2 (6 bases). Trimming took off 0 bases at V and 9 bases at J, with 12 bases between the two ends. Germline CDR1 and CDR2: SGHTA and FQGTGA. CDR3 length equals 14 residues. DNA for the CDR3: TGTGCCAGCAGCTTAACGTCTACTAGCTCTGAGCAGTTCTTC. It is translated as CASSLTSTSSEQFF. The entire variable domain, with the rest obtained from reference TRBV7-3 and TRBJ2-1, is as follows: GAGVSQTPSNKVTEKGKYVELRCDPISGHTALYWYRQSLGQGPEFLIYFQGTGAADDSGLPNDRFFAVRPEGSVSTLKIQRTERGDSAVYLCASSLTSTSSEQFFGPGTRLTVL.

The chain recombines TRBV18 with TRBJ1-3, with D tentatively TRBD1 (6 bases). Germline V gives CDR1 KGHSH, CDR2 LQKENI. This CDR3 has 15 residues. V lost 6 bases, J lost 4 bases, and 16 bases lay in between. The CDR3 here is CASSPGVQGGNTIYF. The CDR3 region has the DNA TGTGCCAGCTCGCCAGGGGTGCAGGGCGGAAACACCATATATTTT.

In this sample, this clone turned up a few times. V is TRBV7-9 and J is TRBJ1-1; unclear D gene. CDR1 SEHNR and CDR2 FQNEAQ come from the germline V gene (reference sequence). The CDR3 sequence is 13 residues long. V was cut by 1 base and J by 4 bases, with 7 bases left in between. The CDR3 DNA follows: TGTGCCAGCAGCTTAGATTTCCGCACTGAAGCTTTCTTT. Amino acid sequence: CASSLDFRTEAFF.

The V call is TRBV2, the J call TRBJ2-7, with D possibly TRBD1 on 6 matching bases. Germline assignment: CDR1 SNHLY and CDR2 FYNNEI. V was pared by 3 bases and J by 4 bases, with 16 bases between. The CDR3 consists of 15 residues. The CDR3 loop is CASSEGARGPYEQYF. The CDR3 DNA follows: TGTGCCAGCAGTGAGGGGGCAAGGGGACCTTACGAGCAGTACTTC.

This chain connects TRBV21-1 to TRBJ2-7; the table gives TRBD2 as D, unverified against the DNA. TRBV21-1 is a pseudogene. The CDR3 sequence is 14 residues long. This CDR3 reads CASSATQRGVEQYV. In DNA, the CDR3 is TGTGCCAGCAGCGCGACTCAGCGGGGGGTCGAGCAGTACGTC.

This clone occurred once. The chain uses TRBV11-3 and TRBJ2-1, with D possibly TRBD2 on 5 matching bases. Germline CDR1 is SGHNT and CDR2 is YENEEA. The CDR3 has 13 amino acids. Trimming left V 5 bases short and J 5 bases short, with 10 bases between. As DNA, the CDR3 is TGTGCCAGCAGCACTAGACGGGACAATGAGCAGTTCTTC. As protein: CASSTRRDNEQFF.

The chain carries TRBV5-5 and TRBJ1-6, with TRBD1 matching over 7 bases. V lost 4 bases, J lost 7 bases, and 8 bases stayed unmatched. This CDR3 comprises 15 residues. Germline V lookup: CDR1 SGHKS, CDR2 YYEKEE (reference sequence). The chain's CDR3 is CASSVDRVANSPLHF. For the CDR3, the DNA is TGTGCCAGCAGCGTCGACAGGGTCGCAAATTCACCCCTCCACTTT.

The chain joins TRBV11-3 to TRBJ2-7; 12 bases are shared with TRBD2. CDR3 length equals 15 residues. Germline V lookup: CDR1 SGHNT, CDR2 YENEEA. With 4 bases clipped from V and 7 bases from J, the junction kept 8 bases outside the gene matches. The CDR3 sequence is CASSSRLAGAGEQYV. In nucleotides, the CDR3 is TGTGCCAGCAGCTCCCGACTAGCGGGAGCTGGGGAGCAGTACGTC.

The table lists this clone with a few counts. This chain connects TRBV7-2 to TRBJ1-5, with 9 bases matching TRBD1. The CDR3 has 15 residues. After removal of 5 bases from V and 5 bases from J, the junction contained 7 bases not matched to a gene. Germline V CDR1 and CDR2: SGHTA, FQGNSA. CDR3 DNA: TGTGCCAGCAGCGGGGACAGGGAGGCGTATCAGCCCCAGCATTTT. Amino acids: CASSGDREAYQPQHF.

The CDR3 sequence: CASSESAGGDGYTF. The CDR3, as DNA: TGTGCCAGCAGTGAATCCGCGGGGGGCGATGGCTACACCTTC. The chain has TRBV25-1 and TRBJ1-2, with D perhaps TRBD1 (6 bases). Trimming took off 1 base at V and 6 bases at J, with 12 bases between the two ends. In germline, CDR1 is MGHDK, CDR2 SYGVNS. CDR3 length equals 14 residues.

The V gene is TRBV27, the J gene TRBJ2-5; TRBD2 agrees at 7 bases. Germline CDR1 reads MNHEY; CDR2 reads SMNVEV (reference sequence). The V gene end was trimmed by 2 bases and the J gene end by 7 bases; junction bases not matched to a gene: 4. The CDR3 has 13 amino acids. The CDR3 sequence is CASSLAGEGTQYF. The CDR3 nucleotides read TGTGCCAGCAGTTTAGCCGGGGAGGGGACCCAGTACTTC.

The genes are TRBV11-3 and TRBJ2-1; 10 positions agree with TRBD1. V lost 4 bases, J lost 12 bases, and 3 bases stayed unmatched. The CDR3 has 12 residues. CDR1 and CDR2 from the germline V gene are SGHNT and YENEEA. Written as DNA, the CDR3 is TGTGCCAGCAGCTCGGGGACAGGGGTGCAGTTCTTC. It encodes CASSSGTGVQFF.

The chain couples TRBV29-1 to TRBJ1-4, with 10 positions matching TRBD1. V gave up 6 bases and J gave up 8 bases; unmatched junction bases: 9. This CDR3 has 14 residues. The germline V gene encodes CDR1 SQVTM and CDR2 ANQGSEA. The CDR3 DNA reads TGCAGCGTGGAGGAAGGGACAGGGGCCGAAAAACTGTTTTTT. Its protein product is CSVEEGTGAEKLFF.

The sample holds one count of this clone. The CDR3, as DNA: TGTGCCAGCAGCCATATCGGGGCGGGGCCCCACGAGCAGTACTTC. Its protein product is CASSHIGAGPHEQYF. The chain links TRBV3-1 (or the pseudogene TRBV3-2) to TRBJ2-7; possibly TRBD2 for D (6 bases). The CDR3 spans 15 residues. Germline V gives CDR1 LGHDT, CDR2 YNNKEL (reference sequence). V gave up 3 bases and J gave up 5 bases, with 17 bases separating them.

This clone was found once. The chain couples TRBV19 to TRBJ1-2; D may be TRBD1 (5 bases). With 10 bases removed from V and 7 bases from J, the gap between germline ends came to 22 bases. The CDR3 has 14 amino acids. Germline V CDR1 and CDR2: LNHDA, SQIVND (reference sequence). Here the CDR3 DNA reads TGTGCCACTAAGCGGAACGGGCTCGGGGGTGGCTACACCTTC. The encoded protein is CATKRNGLGGGYTF.

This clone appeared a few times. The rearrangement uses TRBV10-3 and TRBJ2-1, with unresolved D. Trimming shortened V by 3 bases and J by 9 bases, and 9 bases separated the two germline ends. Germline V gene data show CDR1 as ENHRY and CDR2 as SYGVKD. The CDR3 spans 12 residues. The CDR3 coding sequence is TGTGCCATCAGTGACCTCTCCGGTGAGCAGTTCTTC. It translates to CAISDLSGEQFF.

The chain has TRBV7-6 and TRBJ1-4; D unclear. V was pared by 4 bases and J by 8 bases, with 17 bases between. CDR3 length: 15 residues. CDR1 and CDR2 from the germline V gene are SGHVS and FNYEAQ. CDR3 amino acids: CASSSPFDTEEKLFF. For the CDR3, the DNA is TGTGCCAGCAGCTCCCCCTTCGATACGGAGGAAAAACTGTTTTTT.

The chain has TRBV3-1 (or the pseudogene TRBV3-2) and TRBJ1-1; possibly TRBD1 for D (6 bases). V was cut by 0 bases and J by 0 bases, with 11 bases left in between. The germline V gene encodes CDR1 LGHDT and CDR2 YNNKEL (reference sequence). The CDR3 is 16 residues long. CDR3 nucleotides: TGTGCCAGCAGCCAAGAAGAGGGGGTTATGAACACTGAAGCTTTCTTT. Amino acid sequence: CASSQEEGVMNTEAFF.

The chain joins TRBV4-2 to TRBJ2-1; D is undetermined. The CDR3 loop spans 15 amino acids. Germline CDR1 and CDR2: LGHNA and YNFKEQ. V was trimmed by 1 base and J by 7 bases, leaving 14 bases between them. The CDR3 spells CASSQGTDVWNEQFF. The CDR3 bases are TGTGCCAGCAGCCAAGGAACAGACGTGTGGAATGAGCAGTTCTTC.

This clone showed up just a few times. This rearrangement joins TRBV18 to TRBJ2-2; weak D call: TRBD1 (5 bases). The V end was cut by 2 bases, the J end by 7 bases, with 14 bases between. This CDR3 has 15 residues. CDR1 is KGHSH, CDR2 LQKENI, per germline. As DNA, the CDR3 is TGTGCCAGCTCACCATTTTCCCAGGGAAGCGGGGAGCTGTTTTTT. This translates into CASSPFSQGSGELFF. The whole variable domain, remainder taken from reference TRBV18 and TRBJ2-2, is NAGVMQNPRHLVRRRGQEARLRCSPMKGHSHVYWYRQLPEEGLKFMVYLQKENIIDESGMPKERFSAEFPKEGPSILRIQQVVRGDSAAYFCASSPFSQGSGELFFGEGSRLTVL.

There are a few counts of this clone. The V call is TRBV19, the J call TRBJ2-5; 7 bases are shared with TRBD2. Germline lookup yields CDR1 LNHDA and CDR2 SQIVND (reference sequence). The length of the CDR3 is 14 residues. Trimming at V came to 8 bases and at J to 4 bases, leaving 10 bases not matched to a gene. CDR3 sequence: CASSKTGGLETQYF. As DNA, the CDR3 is TGTGCCAGTTCAAAGACGGGGGGATTAGAGACCCAGTACTTC.